The clone carrying this T cell receptor beta chain has at least ten counts. Its specificity is not known. Germline V gene data show CDR1 as SGHDT and CDR2 as YYEEEE. The CDR3 is made up of 14 amino acids. V lost 0 bases and J 7 bases, leaving 8 bases between the germline ends. The data were obtained in a study of breast tumors, draining lymph nodes, adjacent tissues. TCRdb re-derived calls from the multiplex PCR reads in MiXCR, one entry per CDR3 protein. The table records roughly 220,000 distinct CDR3 sequences, 34% of them present only once. The lymph nodes were axillary draining lymph nodes from breast cancer patients. Study-level findings and limits: That most tumor T cells come from lymph nodes remained unproven. Compared with lymph nodes, tumors were less diverse; compared with nontumor tissue, more. Data fit most tumor T cells coming from lymph node, expanding in tumor. Tumor and nontumor repertoires were significantly more similar in luminal-like than in basal-like breast cancer.

The rearrangement uses TRBV5-6 and TRBJ1-6; D call uncertain. The sequenced sample was axillary lymph node tissue. The receptor's source is a female donor with breast cancer. Some clones in this sample may be carry-over from other donors' samples. CDR3 loop: CASSLALPNSPLHF. Written as DNA, the CDR3 is TGTGCCAGCAGCTTGGCCCTCCCCAATTCACCCCTCCACTTT.